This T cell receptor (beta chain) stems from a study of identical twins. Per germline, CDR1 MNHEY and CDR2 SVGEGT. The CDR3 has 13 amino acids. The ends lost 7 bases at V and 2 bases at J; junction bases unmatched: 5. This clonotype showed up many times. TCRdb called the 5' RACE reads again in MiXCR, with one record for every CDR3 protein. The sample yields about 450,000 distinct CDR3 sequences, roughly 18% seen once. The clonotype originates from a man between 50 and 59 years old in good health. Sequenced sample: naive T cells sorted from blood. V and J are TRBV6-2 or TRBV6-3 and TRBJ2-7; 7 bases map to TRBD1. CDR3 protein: CASKRDSTYEQYF. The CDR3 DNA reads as TGTGCCAGCAAACGGGACAGTACCTACGAGCAGTACTTC.